This T cell receptor (beta chain) was identified during a study of circulating CD8 cells and anti-PD-1 response in melanoma. About the study: Patients received intravenous nivolumab, 3 mg/kg, every 2 weeks.

Four subsets defined by PD-1 and/or TIGIT were sorted from live CD3+CD8+TCRalphabeta+ cells. TCR libraries were prepared from approximately 15 ng of total RNA with the QIAseq Immune Repertoire TCR panel. Each CDR3 protein is one row after TCRdb ran MiXCR on the reads. The sample gives just over 550 distinct CDR3 sequences, roughly 6.3% of which show up once; 10% is in the top ten. This CDR3 has 15 amino acids. Germline V gene lookup returns CDR1 SGHTA and CDR2 FQGNSA. The V end was cut by 5 bases, the J end by 2 bases, with 16 bases between. Regarding the study as a whole: Experiments were generally run without replicates. PD-1 and DPOS subsets showed similar, higher clonality than DNEG. Only baseline and M1 samples entered the published repertoire comparisons.

By frequency in the sample, this clonotype is large (0.1 to 1%). Its antigen remains unknown. The rearrangement links TRBV7-2 to TRBJ2-7, with D possibly matching TRBD1 (6 bases). The sequenced sample was CD8+ T cells from PBMCs, obtained at baseline or after one month of anti-PD-1 therapy (not recorded which). The origin of this receptor is a human donor with melanoma. The CDR3 is CASSPGTPNPYEQYF. Written as DNA, the CDR3 is TGTGCCAGCAGCCCCGGGACACCAAATCCCTACGAGCAGTACTTC.